The T cell receptor beta chain under discussion was sequenced for a study of cytomegalovirus exposure and HLA in healthy donors. Only in-frame clones appear in the TCRdb table, and some are missing; sequencing was by immunoSEQ multiplex PCR. Here the sample spans 100,000 to 150,000 clones, approximately 88% being singletons. The validation cohort, a group of around 130 subjects, included the donors and was separate from the roughly 620-subject first cohort. This clone was seen a single time. Its antigen is not known. Notes on the study in general: The tendency of first-cohort TCR clusters to co-occur in the roughly 130 validation repertoires was the finding of a later analysis.

V lost 9 bases and J lost 3, with 15 bases in between. The CDR3 runs to 13 residues. Germline V lookup: CDR1 LNHDA, CDR2 SQIVND (reference sequence). Sequencing used PBMCs. This clonotype was obtained from a woman under 30 in good health and CMV-seronegative. The genes are TRBV19 and TRBJ2-7; D is perhaps TRBD2 (6 bases). This CDR3 is CASGPGVDYEQYF. CDR3 DNA: TGTGCCAGCGGCCCGGGGGTAGACTACGAGCAGTACTTC.